This entry describes one TCR beta chain. Repertoires were generated with immunoSEQ multiplex PCR, while TCRdb's copy carries only in-frame clones and drops some. The table has some 790,000 clones, 55% to 75% seen once; the top ten hold roughly 1.8%. This sample is part of a study of shared clonotypes between healthy human individuals. As for the study in general: Donors consisted of two women and three men between 18 and 49. Donors had three CD4 naive, three CD4 memory, two CD8 naive and one CD8 memory plate apiece.

Germline CDR1 reads SGHTA; CDR2 reads FQGTGA. The CDR3 is 16 amino acids. V dropped 2 bases and J dropped 5 bases, with 18 bases sitting between them. The healthy adult donors were HIV-negative and reported no recent acute infections or vaccinations. All of the donors resided in Nashville, Tennessee, and each was a Caucasian adult. The TCR was taken from a woman aged 25 to 39 in good health. This chain uses TRBV7-3 with TRBJ2-5; a weak D match, TRBD2 (6 bases). Specimen: memory CD4+ T cells sorted from blood. As to subset: CD45RA-negative fraction. CDR3 in amino acids: CASSLARAAGRETQYF. CDR3 coding DNA: TGTGCCAGCAGCTTAGCGAGGGCGGCGGGGAGGGAGACCCAGTACTTC.